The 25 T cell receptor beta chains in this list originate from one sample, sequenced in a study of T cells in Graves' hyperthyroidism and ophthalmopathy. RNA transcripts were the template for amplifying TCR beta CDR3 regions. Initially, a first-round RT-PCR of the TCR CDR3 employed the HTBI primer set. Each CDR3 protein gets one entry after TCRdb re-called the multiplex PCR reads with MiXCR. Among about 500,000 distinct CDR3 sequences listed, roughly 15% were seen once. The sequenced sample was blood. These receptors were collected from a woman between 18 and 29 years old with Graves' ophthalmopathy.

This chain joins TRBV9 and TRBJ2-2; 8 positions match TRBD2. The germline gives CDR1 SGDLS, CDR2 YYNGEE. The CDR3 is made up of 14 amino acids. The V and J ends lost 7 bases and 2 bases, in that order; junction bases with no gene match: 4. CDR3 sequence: CASEAGDNTGELFF. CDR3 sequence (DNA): TGTGCCAGCGAAGCGGGAGACAACACCGGGGAGCTGTTTTTT.

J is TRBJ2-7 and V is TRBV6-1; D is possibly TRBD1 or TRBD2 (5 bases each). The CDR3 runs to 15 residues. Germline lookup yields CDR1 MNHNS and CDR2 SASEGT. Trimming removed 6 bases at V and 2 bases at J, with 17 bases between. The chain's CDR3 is CASRFRAPGPYEQYF. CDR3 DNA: TGTGCCAGCAGATTCCGGGCCCCGGGACCCTACGAGCAGTACTTC.

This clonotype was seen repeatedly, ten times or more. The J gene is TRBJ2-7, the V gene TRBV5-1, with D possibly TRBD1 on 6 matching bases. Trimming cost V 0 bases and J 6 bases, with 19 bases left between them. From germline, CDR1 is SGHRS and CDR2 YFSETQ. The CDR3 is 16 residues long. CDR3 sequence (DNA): TGCGCCAGCAGCTTGGGGACAGCCCAAGAAGGGGGCGAGCAGTACTTC. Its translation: CASSLGTAQEGGEQYF.

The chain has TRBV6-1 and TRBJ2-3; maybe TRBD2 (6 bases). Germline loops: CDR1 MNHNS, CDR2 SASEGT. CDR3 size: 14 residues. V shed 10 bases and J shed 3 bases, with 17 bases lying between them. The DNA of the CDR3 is TGTGCCACCACCACTAATCGGGAGACAGATACGCAGTATTTT. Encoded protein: CATTTNRETDTQYF.

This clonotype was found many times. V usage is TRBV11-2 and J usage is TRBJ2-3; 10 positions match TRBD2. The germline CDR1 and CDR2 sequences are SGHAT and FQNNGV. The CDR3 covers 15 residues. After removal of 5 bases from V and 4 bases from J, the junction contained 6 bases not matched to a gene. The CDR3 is CASSTVAGGSDTQYF. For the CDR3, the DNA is TGTGCCAGCAGCACCGTAGCGGGAGGATCAGATACGCAGTATTTT.

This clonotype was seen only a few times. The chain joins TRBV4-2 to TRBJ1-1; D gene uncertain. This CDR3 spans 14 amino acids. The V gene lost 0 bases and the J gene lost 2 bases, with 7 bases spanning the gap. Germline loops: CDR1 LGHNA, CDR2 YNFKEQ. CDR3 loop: CASSQDPSNTEAFF. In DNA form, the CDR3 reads TGTGCCAGCAGCCAAGATCCCAGCAACACTGAAGCTTTCTTT.

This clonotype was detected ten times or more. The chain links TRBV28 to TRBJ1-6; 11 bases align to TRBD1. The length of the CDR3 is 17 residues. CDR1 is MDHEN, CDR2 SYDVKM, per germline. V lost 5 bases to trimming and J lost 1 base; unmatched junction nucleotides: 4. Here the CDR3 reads CASSDRDRGSYNSPLHF. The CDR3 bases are TGTGCCAGCAGTGACCGGGACAGGGGGTCCTATAATTCACCCCTCCACTTT.

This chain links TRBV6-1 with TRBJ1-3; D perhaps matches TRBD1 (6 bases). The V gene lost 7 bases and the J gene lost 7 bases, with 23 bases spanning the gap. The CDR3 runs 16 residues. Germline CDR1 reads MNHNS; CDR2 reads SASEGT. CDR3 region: CASTEQGWVGGNTIYF. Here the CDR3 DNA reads TGTGCCAGCACCGAACAGGGTTGGGTAGGGGGGAACACCATATATTTT.

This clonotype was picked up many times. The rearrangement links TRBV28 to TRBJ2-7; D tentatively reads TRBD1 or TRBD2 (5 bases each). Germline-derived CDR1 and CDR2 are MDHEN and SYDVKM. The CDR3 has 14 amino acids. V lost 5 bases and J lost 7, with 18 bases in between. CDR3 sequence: CASSPSGTGSEQYF. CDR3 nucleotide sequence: TGTGCCAGCAGTCCGTCCGGGACGGGAAGTGAGCAGTACTTC.

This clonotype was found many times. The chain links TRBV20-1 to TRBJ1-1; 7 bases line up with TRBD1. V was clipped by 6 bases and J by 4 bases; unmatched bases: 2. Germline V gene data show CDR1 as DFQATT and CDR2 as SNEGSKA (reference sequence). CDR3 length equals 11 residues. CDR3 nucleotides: TGCAGTGCAGGGGACAGCACTGAAGCTTTCTTT. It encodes CSAGDSTEAFF.

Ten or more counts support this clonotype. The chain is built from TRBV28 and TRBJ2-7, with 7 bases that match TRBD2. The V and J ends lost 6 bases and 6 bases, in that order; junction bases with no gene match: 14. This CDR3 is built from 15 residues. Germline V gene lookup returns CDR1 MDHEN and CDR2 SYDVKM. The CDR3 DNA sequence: TGTGCCAGCAGCCCTGCGGCCCGGGGGGTCGGCGAGCAGTACTTC. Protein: CASSPAARGVGEQYF.

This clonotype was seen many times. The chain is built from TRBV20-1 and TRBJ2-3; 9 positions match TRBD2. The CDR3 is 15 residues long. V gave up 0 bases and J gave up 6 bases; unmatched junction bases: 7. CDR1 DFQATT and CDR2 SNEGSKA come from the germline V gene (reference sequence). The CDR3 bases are TGCAGTGCTAGAGATCCGGCTAGCGGGGACGATACGCAGTATTTT. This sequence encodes CSARDPASGDDTQYF.

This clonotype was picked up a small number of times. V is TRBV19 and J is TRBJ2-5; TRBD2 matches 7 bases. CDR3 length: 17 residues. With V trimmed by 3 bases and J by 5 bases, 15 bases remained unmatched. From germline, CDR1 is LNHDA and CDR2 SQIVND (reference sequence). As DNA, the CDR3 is TGTGCCAGTAGTATCGGTACGGGGGGAGTAAGAAGTGAGACCCAGTACTTC. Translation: CASSIGTGGVRSETQYF.

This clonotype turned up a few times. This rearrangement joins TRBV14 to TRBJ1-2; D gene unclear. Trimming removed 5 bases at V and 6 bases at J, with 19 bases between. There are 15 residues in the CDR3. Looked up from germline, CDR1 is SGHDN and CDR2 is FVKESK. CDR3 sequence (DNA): TGTGCCAGCAGCGCGGACCGGATATTCAGTGATGGCTACACCTTC. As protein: CASSADRIFSDGYTF. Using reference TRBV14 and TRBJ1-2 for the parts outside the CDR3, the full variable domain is EAGVTQFPSHSVIEKGQTVTLRCDPISGHDNLYWYRRVMGKEIKFLLHFVKESKQDESGMPNNRFLAERTGGTYSTLKVQPAELEDSGVYFCASSADRIFSDGYTFGSGTRLTVV.

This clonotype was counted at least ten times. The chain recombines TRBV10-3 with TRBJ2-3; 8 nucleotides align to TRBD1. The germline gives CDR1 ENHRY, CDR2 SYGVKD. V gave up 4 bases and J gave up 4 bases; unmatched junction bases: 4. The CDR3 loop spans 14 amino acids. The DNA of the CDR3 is TGTGCCATCAGTGCCGGGACAGGCGCAGATACGCAGTATTTT. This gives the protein CAISAGTGADTQYF.

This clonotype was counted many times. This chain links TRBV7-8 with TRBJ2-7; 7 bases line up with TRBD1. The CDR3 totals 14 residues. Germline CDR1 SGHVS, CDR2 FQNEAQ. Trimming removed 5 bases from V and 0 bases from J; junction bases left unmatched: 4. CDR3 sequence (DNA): TGTGCCAGCAGCCTTTGGGACAGCTCCTACGAGCAGTACTTC. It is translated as CASSLWDSSYEQYF.

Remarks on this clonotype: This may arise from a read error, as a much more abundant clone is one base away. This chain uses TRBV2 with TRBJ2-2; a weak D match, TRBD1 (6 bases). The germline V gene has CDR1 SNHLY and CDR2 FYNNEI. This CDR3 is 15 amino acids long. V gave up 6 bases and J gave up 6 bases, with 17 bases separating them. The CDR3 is CASRSVQGRPGELFF. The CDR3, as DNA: TGTGCCAGCAGGAGCGTACAGGGAAGGCCCGGGGAGCTGTTTTTT.

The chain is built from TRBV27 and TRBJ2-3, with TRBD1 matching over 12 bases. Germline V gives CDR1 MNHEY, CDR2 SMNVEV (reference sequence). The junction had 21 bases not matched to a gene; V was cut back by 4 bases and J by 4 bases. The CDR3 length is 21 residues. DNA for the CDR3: TGTGCCAGCAGTTCTAGTTTAAGGGGGACAGGGGGCCAAACCCTCCCAGATACGCAGTATTTT. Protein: CASSSSLRGTGGQTLPDTQYF.

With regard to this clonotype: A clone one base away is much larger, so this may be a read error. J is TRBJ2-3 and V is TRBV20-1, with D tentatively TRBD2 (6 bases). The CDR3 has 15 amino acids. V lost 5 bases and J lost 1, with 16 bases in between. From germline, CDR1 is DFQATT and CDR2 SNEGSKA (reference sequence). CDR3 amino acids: CSAQTRLRGTDTQYF. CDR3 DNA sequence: TGCAGTGCTCAGACTAGATTGAGGGGCACAGATACGCAGTATTTT.

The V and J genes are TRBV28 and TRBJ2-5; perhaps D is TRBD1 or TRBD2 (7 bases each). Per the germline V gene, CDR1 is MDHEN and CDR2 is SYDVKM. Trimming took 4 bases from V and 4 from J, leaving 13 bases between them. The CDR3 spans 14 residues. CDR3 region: CASSSSRGGETQYF. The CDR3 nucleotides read TGTGCCAGCAGTTCCAGCAGGGGGGGAGAGACCCAGTACTTC.

The CDR3: CASSEWGRATNEKLFF. The CDR3 DNA is TGTGCCAGCAGTGAATGGGGGCGTGCAACTAATGAAAAACTGTTTTTT. This chain links TRBV6-1 with TRBJ1-4; weak D call: TRBD1 (6 bases). V was cut by 2 bases and J by 0 bases, with 10 bases left in between. CDR3 length equals 16 residues. Germline lookup yields CDR1 MNHNS and CDR2 SASEGT.

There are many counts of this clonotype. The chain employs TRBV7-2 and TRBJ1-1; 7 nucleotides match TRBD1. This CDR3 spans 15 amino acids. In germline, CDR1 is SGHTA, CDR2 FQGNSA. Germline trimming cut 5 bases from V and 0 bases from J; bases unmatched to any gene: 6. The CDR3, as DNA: TGTGCCAGCAGCCCGGGACAGACCATGAACACTGAAGCTTTCTTT. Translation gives CASSPGQTMNTEAFF.

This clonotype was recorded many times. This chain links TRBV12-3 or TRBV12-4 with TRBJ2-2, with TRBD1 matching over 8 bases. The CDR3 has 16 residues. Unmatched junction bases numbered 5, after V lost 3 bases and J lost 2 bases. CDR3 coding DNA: TGTGCCAGCAGTTTTACTGGACAGGGCAACACCGGGGAGCTGTTTTTT. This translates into CASSFTGQGNTGELFF.

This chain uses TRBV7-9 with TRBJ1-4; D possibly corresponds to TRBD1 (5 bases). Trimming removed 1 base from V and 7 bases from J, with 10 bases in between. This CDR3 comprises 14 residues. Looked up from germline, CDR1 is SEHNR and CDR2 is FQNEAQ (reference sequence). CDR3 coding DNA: TGTGCCAGCAGCTTAGGACAGAGAATTGAAAAACTGTTTTTT. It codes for CASSLGQRIEKLFF.

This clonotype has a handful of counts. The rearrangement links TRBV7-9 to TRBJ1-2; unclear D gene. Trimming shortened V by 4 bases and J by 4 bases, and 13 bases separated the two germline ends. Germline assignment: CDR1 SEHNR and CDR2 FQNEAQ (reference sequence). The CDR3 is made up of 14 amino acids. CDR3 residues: CASSSREQLYGYTF. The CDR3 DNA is TGTGCCAGCAGCTCAAGGGAACAGCTCTATGGCTACACCTTC.